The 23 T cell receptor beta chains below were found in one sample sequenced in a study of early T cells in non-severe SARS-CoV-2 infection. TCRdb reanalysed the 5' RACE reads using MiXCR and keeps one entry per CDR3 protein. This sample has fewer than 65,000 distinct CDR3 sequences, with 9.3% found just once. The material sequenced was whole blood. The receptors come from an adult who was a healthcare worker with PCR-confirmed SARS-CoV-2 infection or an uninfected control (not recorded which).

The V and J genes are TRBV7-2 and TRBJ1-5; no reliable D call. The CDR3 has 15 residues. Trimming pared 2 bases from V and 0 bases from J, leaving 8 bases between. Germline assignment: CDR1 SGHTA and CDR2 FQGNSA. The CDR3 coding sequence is TGTGCCAGCAGCTTATACAGTTATAGCAATCAGCCCCAGCATTTT. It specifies CASSLYSYSNQPQHF.

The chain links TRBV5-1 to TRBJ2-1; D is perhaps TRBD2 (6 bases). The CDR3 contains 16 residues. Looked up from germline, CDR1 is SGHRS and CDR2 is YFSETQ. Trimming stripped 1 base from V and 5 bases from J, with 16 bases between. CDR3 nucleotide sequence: TGCGCCAGCAGCTTGTTGTTGGGGACTCGGAACAATGAGCAGTTCTTC. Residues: CASSLLLGTRNNEQFF.

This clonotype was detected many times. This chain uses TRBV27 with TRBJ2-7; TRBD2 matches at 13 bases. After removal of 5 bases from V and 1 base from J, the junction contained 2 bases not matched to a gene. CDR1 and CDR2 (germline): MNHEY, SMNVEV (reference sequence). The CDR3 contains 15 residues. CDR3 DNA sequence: TGTGCCAGCAGTAGGGGACTAGCGGGATCCTACGAGCAGTACTTC. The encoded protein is CASSRGLAGSYEQYF.

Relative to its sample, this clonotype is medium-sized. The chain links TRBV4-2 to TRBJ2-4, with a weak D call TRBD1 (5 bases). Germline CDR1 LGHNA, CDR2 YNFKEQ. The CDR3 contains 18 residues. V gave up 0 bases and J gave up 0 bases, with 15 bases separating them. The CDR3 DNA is TGTGCCAGCAGCCAAGATCTTGGCAGGGCCCTAGCCAAAAACATTCAGTACTTC. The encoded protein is CASSQDLGRALAKNIQYF.

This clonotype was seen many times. The CDR3: CASSPGQAYGYTF. The CDR3 nucleotides are TGTGCCAGCTCACCGGGACAGGCCTATGGCTACACCTTC. This sequence joins TRBV18 and TRBJ1-2; 8 nucleotides line up with TRBD1. Per the germline V gene, CDR1 is KGHSH and CDR2 is LQKENI. V shed 3 bases, J shed 4 bases, and the junction held 1 base outside the gene matches. CDR3 length: 13 amino acids.

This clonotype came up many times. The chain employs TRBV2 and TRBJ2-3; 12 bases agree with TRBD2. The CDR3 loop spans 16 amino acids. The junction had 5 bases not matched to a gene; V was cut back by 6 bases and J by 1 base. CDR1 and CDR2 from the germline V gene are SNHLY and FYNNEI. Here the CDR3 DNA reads TGTGCCAGCAGCGAAAGACTAGCGGGAGGCACAGATACGCAGTATTTT. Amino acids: CASSERLAGGTDTQYF.

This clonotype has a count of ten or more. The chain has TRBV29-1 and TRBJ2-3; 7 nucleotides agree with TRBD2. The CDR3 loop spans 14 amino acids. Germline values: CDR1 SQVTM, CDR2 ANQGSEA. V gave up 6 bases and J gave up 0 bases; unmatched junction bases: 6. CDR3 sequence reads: CSVSGGASTDTQYF. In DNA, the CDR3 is TGCAGCGTGTCGGGAGGTGCTAGCACAGATACGCAGTATTTT.

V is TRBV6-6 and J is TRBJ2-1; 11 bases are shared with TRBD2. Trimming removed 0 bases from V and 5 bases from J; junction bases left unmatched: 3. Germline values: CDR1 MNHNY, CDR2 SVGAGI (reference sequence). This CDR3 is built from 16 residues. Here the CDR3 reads CASSYSATSGDNEQFF. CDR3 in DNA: TGTGCCAGCAGTTACTCGGCGACTAGCGGGGACAATGAGCAGTTCTTC.

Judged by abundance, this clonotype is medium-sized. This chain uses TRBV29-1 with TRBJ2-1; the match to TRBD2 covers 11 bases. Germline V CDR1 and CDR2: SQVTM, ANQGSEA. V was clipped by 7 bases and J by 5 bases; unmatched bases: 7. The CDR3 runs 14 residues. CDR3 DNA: TGCAGCGGCGTGGGGGGACTAGCGGACAATGAGCAGTTCTTC. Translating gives CSGVGGLADNEQFF.

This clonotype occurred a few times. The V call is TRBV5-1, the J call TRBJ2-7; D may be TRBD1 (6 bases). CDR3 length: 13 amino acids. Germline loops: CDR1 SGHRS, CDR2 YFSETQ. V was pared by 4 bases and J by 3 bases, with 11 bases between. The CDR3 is CASSPGHDYEQYF. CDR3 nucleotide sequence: TGCGCCAGCAGCCCGGGACATGACTACGAGCAGTACTTC.

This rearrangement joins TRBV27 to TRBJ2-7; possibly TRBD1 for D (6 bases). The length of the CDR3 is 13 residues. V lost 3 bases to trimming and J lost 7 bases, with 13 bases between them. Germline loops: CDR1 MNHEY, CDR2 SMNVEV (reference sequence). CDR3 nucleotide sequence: TGTGCCAGCAGTTTGGCCCGGACAGTTGAGCAGTACTTC. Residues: CASSLARTVEQYF.

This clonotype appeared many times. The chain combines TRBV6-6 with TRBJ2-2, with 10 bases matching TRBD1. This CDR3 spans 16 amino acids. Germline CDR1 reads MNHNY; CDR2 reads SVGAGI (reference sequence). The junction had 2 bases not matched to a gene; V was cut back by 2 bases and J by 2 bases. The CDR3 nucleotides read TGTGCCAGCAGTTACAGGACAGGGGGAAACACCGGGGAGCTGTTTTTT. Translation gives CASSYRTGGNTGELFF.

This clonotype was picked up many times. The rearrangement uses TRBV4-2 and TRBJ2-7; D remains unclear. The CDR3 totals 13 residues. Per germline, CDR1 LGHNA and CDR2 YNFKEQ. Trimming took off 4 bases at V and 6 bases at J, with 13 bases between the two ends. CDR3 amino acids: CASSLSKGSEQYF. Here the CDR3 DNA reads TGTGCCAGCAGCCTTTCTAAAGGGTCCGAGCAGTACTTC.

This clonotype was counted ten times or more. The CDR3 sequence: CASSLNRGQTQYF. CDR3 sequence (DNA): TGTGCCAGCAGTCTGAACAGGGGGCAGACCCAGTACTTC. The chain links TRBV12-3 or TRBV12-4 to TRBJ2-5, with TRBD1 identical over 9 bases. V lost 5 bases and J lost 6; bases outside the gene matches: 4. The CDR3 consists of 13 residues.

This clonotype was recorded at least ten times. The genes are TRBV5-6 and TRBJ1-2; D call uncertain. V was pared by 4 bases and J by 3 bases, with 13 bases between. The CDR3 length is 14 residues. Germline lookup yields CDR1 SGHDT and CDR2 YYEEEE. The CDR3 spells CASSPVEVYYGYTF. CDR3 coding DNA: TGTGCCAGCAGCCCCGTGGAGGTGTACTATGGCTACACCTTC.

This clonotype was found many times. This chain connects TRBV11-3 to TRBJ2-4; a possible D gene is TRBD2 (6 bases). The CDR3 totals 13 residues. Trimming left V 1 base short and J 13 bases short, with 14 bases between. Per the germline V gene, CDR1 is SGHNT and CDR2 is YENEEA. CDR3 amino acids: CASSLGPSSDQYF. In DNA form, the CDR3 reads TGTGCCAGCAGCTTAGGCCCCTCTAGCGACCAGTACTTC.

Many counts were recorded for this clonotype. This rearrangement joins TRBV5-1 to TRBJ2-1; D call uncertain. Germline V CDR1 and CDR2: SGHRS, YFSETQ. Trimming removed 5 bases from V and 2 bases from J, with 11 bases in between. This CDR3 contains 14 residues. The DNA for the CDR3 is TGCGCCAGCAGACCGGTAATAGCCTACAATGAGCAGTTCTTC. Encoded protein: CASRPVIAYNEQFF.

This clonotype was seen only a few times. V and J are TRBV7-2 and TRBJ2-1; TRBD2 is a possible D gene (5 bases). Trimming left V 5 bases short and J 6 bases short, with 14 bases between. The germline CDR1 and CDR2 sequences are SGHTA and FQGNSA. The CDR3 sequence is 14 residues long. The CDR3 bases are TGTGCCAGCAGCCTCCTCTCCGAGGGCAATGAGCAGTTCTTC. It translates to CASSLLSEGNEQFF.

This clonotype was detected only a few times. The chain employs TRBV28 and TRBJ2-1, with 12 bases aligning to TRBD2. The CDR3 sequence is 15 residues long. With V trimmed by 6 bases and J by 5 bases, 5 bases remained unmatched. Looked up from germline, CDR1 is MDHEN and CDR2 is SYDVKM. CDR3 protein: CASSSGLAGNNEQFF. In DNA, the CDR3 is TGTGCCAGCAGCTCGGGACTAGCGGGTAACAATGAGCAGTTCTTC.

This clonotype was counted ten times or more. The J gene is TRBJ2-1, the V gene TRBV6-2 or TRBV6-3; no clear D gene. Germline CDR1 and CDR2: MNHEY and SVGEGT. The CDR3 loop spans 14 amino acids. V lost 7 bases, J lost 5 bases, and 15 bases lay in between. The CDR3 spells CASTRASLNNEQFF. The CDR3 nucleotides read TGTGCCAGCACACGGGCTAGTCTCAACAATGAGCAGTTCTTC.

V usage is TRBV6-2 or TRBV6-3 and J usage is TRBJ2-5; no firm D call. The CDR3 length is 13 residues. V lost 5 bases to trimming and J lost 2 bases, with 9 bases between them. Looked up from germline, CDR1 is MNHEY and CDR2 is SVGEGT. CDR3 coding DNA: TGTGCCAGCAGTCAACAGCCGCAAGAGACCCAGTACTTC. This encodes CASSQQPQETQYF.

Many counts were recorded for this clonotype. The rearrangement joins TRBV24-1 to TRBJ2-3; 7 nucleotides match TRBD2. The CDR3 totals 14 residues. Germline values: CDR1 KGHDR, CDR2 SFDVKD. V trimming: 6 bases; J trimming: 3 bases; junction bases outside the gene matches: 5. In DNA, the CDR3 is TGTGCCACCAGTACTCTAGCGGCAACAGATACGCAGTATTTT. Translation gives CATSTLAATDTQYF.

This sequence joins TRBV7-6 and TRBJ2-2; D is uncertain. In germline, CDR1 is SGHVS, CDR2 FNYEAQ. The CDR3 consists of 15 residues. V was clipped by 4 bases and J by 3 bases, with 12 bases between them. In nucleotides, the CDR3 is TGTGCCAGCAGCTCCGACATTGGGGACACCGGGGAGCTGTTTTTT. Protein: CASSSDIGDTGELFF. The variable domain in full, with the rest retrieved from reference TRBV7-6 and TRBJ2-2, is GAGVSQSPRYKVTKRGQDVALRCDPISGHVSLYWYRQALGQGPEFLTYFNYEAQQDKSGLPNDRFSAERPEGSISTLTIQRTEQRDSAMYRCASSSDIGDTGELFFGEGSRLTVL.